This T cell receptor (beta chain) was observed in a study of T cells in Graves' hyperthyroidism and ophthalmopathy. Study-wide points: Expanded thyroid clonotypes (above 0.001) were mostly also found in blood.

Using RNA transcripts as the source, TCR beta CDR3 regions were amplified. The HTBI primer set drove a first-round RT-PCR of the TCR CDR3. TCRdb passed the multiplex PCR reads through MiXCR, listing each CDR3 protein once. This sample yields 800,000 or so distinct CDR3 sequences, of which over 35% are seen a single time; approximately 8.7% belongs to the top ten. Germline loops: CDR1 SGHTA, CDR2 FQGTGA. The CDR3 covers 13 residues. V was pared by 5 bases and J by 3 bases, with 10 bases between. This clonotype was observed a few times. Antigen: not known. When ophthalmopathy did not progress within 18 months, Graves' hyperthyroidism was considered stable. The source of the PBMCs was 10 ml of fresh peripheral blood.

The chain employs TRBV7-3 and TRBJ1-1; weak D call: TRBD1 (6 bases). The TCR comes from a young man with Graves' hyperthyroidism. The source material was blood. In DNA, the CDR3 is TGTGCCAGCAGCCCAGGGGACCACACTGAAGCTTTCTTT. Translated: CASSPGDHTEAFF.